The rows below give T cell receptor beta chains drawn from one sample of a study of blood T cell repertoires in COVID-19. The method was immunoSEQ multiplex PCR; TCRdb's version includes in-frame clones alone and lacks a portion of them. The profile shows 250,000 to 300,000 clones, approximately 90% of them singletons. The sequencing input was PBMCs or T cells enriched from blood (not recorded which). The receptors stem from a woman aged 30 to 39 who had recovered from COVID-19. The CDR3 runs from the conserved cysteine through the conserved F or W. The D gene is left open where the match is weak. Size values are once, few and many counts, or a class for expanded clones, and some rows have none.

TRBV29-1	TRBJ1-4	once	TRBD1	TGCAGCGTTGAAAGGTGGACAGGGGGCTTTGAAAAACTGTTTTTT	CSVERWTGGFEKLFF
TRBV27	TRBJ2-7	once	TRBD2	TGTGCCAGCAGGCGGACTAGCGGGACCTACGAGCAGTACTTC	CASRRTSGTYEQYF
TRBV7-9	TRBJ2-5	NA	NA	TGTGCCAGCAGCTTAGTACAGTACCAAGAGACCCAGTACTTC	CASSLVQYQETQYF
TRBV28	TRBJ1-2	NA	TRBD1	TGTGCCAGCAGAGGAACAGGGGCTGGCTACACCTTC	CASRGTGAGYTF
TRBV3-1/TRBV3-2	TRBJ1-5	NA	NA	TGTGCCAGCAGCCAATTGCGGGGCATAGGGGCCCAGCATTTT	CASSQLRGIGAQHF
TRBV7-2	TRBJ2-1	NA	NA	TGTGCCAGCAGCTTAGCGGGAGTGGCCTACAATGAGCAGTTCTTC	CASSLAGVAYNEQFF
TRBV18	TRBJ2-7	NA	NA	TGTGCCAGCTCACCTTCGGCCCGGGGCGAGCAGTACTTC	CASSPSARGEQYF
TRBV11-2	TRBJ2-7	NA	NA	TGTGCCAGCAGCCGTGGGCAGGAATCATACGAGCAGTACTTC	CASSRGQESYEQYF
TRBV19	TRBJ2-3	NA	TRBD2	TGTGCCAGTAGTCCGGGACTAGCGGCCACAGATACGCAGTATTTT	CASSPGLAATDTQYF
TRBV6-5	TRBJ2-5	NA	NA	TGTGCCAGCAGGTCACAGTACCAAGAGACCCAGTACTTC	CASRSQYQETQYF
TRBV23-1	TRBJ1-2	once	TRBD1	TGCGCCAGCAGTCAAGAGAGACAGGGGGATGGCTACACCTTC	CASSQERQGDGYTF
TRBV23-1	TRBJ2-7	NA	NA	TGCGCCAGCAGTCAACCCGACAGGACCCAAGGGCAGTACTTC	CASSQPDRTQGQYF
TRBV24-1	TRBJ2-1	NA	TRBD1	TGTGCCACCAGTGACCCGGGACAGATTAACAATGAGCAGTTCTTC	CATSDPGQINNEQFF
TRBV3-1/TRBV3-2	TRBJ1-1	NA	NA	TGTGCCAGCAGCCACTTAAGGGGGAAACCAGGGGAAGTAGGGGAGTTCTTT	CASSHLRGKPGEVGEFF
TRBV7-3	TRBJ2-3	NA	NA	TGTGCCAGCAGCTTTTCCGGGATTGGCACAGATACGCAGTATTTT	CASSFSGIGTDTQYF
TRBV3-1/TRBV3-2	TRBJ1-6	once	NA	TGTGCCAGCAGCCAGGGCGTCGGATATAATTCACCCCTCCACTTT	CASSQGVGYNSPLHF
TRBV7-3	TRBJ2-7	NA	NA	TGTGCCAGCAGCTTAACGTTACGGGACGAGCAGTACTTC	CASSLTLRDEQYF
TRBV19	TRBJ2-1	NA	TRBD1	TGTGCCAGTAGTATAGTTGGACAGGGGGCGCTTAATGAGCAGTTCTTC	CASSIVGQGALNEQFF
TRBV5-4	TRBJ1-2	NA	TRBD1	TGTGCCAGCAGCCTGGGACAGGGTTCCTATGGCTACACCTTC	CASSLGQGSYGYTF